The rows below give T cell receptor beta chains drawn from one sample of a study of T cells after yellow fever vaccination. TCRdb reanalysed the 5' RACE reads using MiXCR and keeps one entry per CDR3 protein. The repertoire holds about 300,000 distinct CDR3 sequences, 7.5% to 9.5% seen once, with 3% to 3.5% in the top ten. Sequences were derived from CD4+ T cells sorted from PBMCs, sampled 5 days after the yellow fever booster vaccination. The origin of the receptors is a young man who received the YFV17D yellow fever vaccine. The CDR3 runs from the conserved cysteine through the conserved F or W. D genes are given only for firm matches. Rows may omit the clone size; those that give it use once, few, many or a size class.

d_call,j_call,clone_size,v_call,cdr3_aa,cdr3_nt
.,TRBJ1-1,few,TRBV7-2,CASSFYVPDTEAFF,TGTGCCAGCAGCTTCTACGTTCCGGACACTGAAGCTTTCTTT
.,TRBJ1-6,.,TRBV6-5,CASSYHGQGLSPLHF,TGTGCCAGCAGTTACCATGGACAAGGGCTTTCACCCCTCCACTTT
.,TRBJ1-5,.,TRBV7-3,CASSHPRPSNQPQHF,TGTGCCAGCAGCCACCCGAGGCCTAGCAATCAGCCCCAGCATTTT
TRBD1,TRBJ1-3,few,TRBV7-9,CASSRPGTAMNTIYF,TGTGCCAGCAGCAGACCCGGGACAGCCATGAACACCATATATTTT
TRBD1,TRBJ1-6,few,TRBV24-1,CATSGDRVNSPLHF,TGTGCCACCAGTGGAGACAGGGTTAATTCACCCCTCCACTTT
TRBD2,TRBJ2-3,few,TRBV5-4,CASSPRGSNTDTQYF,TGTGCCAGCAGTCCGCGGGGGAGCAACACAGATACGCAGTATTTT
.,TRBJ2-6,few,TRBV6-5,CASKAPPSGANVLTF,TGTGCCAGCAAAGCCCCCCCCTCTGGGGCCAACGTCCTGACTTTC
.,TRBJ2-6,.,TRBV19,CASSAYGLMVGANVLTF,TGTGCCAGTAGTGCTTACGGACTGATGGTAGGGGCCAACGTCCTGACTTTC
.,TRBJ1-2,.,TRBV7-9,CASSSDRDNYGYTF,TGTGCCAGCAGCTCGGACAGAGATAACTATGGCTACACCTTC
.,TRBJ1-6,.,TRBV12-3/TRBV12-4,CASGFQGQGVSPLHF,TGTGCCAGCGGATTCCAAGGCCAGGGTGTCTCACCCCTCCACTTT
.,TRBJ1-2,few,TRBV7-2,CASSLREGGLGYTF,TGTGCCAGCAGCTTACGGGAGGGGGGGCTAGGCTACACCTTC
.,TRBJ1-5,.,TRBV30,CAWSIRTDQPQHF,TGTGCCTGGAGTATACGGACCGATCAGCCCCAGCATTTT
.,TRBJ2-3,.,TRBV6-5,CASSPWLRDTQYF,TGTGCCAGCAGTCCCTGGCTAAGGGATACGCAGTATTTT
TRBD1,TRBJ1-1,.,TRBV9,CASSVSVKGAPNTEAFF,TGTGCCAGCAGCGTTTCGGTAAAGGGGGCCCCGAACACTGAAGCTTTCTTT
.,TRBJ2-3,many,TRBV9,CASSTFGGRLYF,TGTGCCAGCAGCACCTTTGGGGGGAGGCTGTATTTT
.,TRBJ1-1,.,TRBV9,CASSAGIRGRGNTEAFF,TGTGCCAGCAGCGCAGGAATCAGGGGCCGGGGGAACACTGAAGCTTTCTTT
.,TRBJ1-2,.,TRBV29-1,CSGGGQNYGYTF,TGCAGCGGAGGCGGACAGAACTATGGCTACACCTTC
.,TRBJ2-7,.,TRBV12-5,CASAKNYEQYF,TGTGCTAGTGCTAAAAACTACGAGCAGTACTTC
.,TRBJ2-4,many,TRBV4-1,CASSQRGLLAKNIQYF,TGCGCCAGCAGCCAACGCGGATTACTAGCCAAAAACATTCAGTACTTC
TRBD1,TRBJ2-1,many,TRBV7-9,CASSLVGTGLNEQFF,TGTGCCAGCAGCTTAGTGGGGACAGGGTTGAATGAGCAGTTCTTC
TRBD2,TRBJ2-3,many,TRBV28,CASSLGLAETDTQYF,TGTGCCAGCAGTTTAGGGCTAGCGGAAACAGATACGCAGTATTTT
.,TRBJ2-2,many,TRBV5-5,CASSARVGGELFF,TGTGCCAGCAGCGCGCGGGTAGGCGGGGAGCTGTTTTTT
TRBD1,TRBJ1-4,.,TRBV24-1,CATSASGTAFNEKLFF,TGTGCCACCAGTGCATCCGGGACAGCCTTTAATGAAAAACTGTTTTTT
TRBD1,TRBJ1-1,few,TRBV9,CASSARTGLNTEAFF,TGTGCCAGCAGCGCTAGGACAGGGTTGAACACTGAAGCTTTCTTT
.,TRBJ2-3,.,TRBV12-3/TRBV12-4,CASSPPGPRGDTQYF,TGTGCCAGCAGTCCGCCGGGGCCCCGCGGGGATACGCAGTATTTT
.,TRBJ1-1,few,TRBV18,CASSPQRQGEAFF,TGTGCCAGCTCACCACAGCGGCAGGGAGAAGCTTTCTTT
.,TRBJ1-2,.,TRBV4-3,CASSQDPGLINYGYTF,TGCGCCAGCAGCCAAGACCCCGGACTGATTAACTATGGCTACACCTTC
.,TRBJ2-1,few,TRBV7-3,CASSWTPLAEQFF,TGTGCCAGCAGCTGGACCCCCCTCGCTGAGCAGTTCTTC
TRBD2,TRBJ2-1,.,TRBV18,CASSPNPGTSGEQFF,TGTGCCAGCTCACCGAATCCCGGGACTAGCGGTGAGCAGTTCTTC
.,TRBJ1-2,many,TRBV4-1,CASSQANYGYTF,TGTGCCAGCAGCCAAGCTAACTATGGCTACACCTTC
TRBD1,TRBJ2-5,few,TRBV10-3,CATTDREETQYF,TGTGCCACTACCGACAGGGAAGAGACCCAGTACTTC
.,TRBJ2-2,many,TRBV3-1,CASSPTPGTTRRSTNTGELFF,TGTGCCAGCAGCCCTACCCCGGGCACCACCAGGAGAAGTACAAACACCGGGGAGCTGTTTTTT
.,TRBJ2-3,few,TRBV5-1,CASSVLGARTDTQYF,TGCGCCAGCAGCGTCCTCGGGGCCCGCACAGATACGCAGTATTTT
TRBD2,TRBJ2-1,.,TRBV27,CASSPYSGGASYNEQFF,TGTGCCAGCAGTCCGTATAGCGGGGGGGCTTCCTACAATGAGCAGTTCTTC
TRBD1,TRBJ1-5,.,TRBV7-2,CASSSDRGLVQPQHF,TGTGCCAGCAGCTCGGACAGGGGTTTGGTTCAGCCCCAGCATTTT
.,TRBJ1-1,many,TRBV6-1,CASRGGGHRNTEAFF,TGTGCCAGCAGGGGTGGAGGTCATCGGAACACTGAAGCTTTCTTT
.,TRBJ2-7,many,TRBV9,CASSVGGVSEQYF,TGTGCCAGCAGCGTCGGCGGTGTGAGCGAGCAGTACTTC
.,TRBJ2-6,few,TRBV9,CASSRGVDSGANVLTF,TGTGCCAGCAGCCGAGGGGTAGACTCTGGGGCCAACGTCCTGACTTTC
.,TRBJ1-5,few,TRBV28,CASSTWQGNGQPQHF,TGTGCCAGCAGCACCTGGCAGGGTAACGGTCAGCCCCAGCATTTT
.,TRBJ1-6,few,TRBV12-3/TRBV12-4,CASSQGSNNSPLHF,TGTGCCAGCAGCCAGGGGTCGAATAATTCACCCCTCCACTTT
.,TRBJ1-6,.,TRBV7-9,CASSLGTVAGPLHF,TGTGCCAGCAGCCTAGGGACGGTGGCAGGGCCCCTCCACTTT
TRBD2,TRBJ2-3,many,TRBV5-1,CASSLGLAGVADTQYF,TGCGCCAGCAGCTTGGGACTAGCGGGGGTGGCGGATACGCAGTATTTT
.,TRBJ1-4,few,TRBV20-1,CSARSSLAGGGPTNEKLFF,TGCAGTGCTAGATCCTCTCTCGCCGGGGGAGGTCCAACTAATGAAAAACTGTTTTTT
.,TRBJ2-6,.,TRBV6-1,CASSGGRGGSGANVLTF,TGTGCCAGCAGTGGAGGAAGGGGCGGTTCTGGGGCCAACGTCCTGACTTTC
.,TRBJ2-5,many,TRBV5-6,CASSLALGQETQYF,TGTGCCAGCAGCTTGGCCCTCGGCCAAGAGACCCAGTACTTC
.,TRBJ1-5,.,TRBV4-2,CASSQEGGQPQHF,TGTGCCAGCAGCCAAGAGGGTGGTCAGCCCCAGCATTTT